Sequencing of this T cell receptor (beta chain) was carried out in a study of blood T cells in healthy people across ages (dated by TCRdb to about 2015). With respect to the entire study: In model experiments, template switching captured roughly one uniquely barcoded TCR beta cDNA molecule for every two T cells. To avoid experimental bias, donors of different ages were distributed randomly across sequencing lanes. The study measured age-related changes in TCR beta repertoire diversity using deep sequencing normalized with unique cDNA molecular identifiers. Two additional independent replicas of 1 million unique cDNA reads from the same blood draw were analyzed for two donors (one aged 18 to 29 and one aged 80 or older). The donors were split into four age groups: young (average approximately 16 years), middle-aged (roughly 39), aged (more than 55) and long-lived (approximately 89). What the study reported, not specific to this receptor: As age increased, observed TCR beta diversity per million T cells dropped in a roughly linear way, and a significant reduction was already evident by age 40. Because profiling used bulk unsorted PBMCs, naive and antigen-experienced compartments could not be compared conclusively. Compared with the aged group, the long-lived group had more naive CD4+ T cells, fewer expanded clones and increased TCR diversity, suggesting age selection. Total diversity estimates from one million sequenced T cells were considered lower bounds and underestimates. Observed TCR beta diversity correlated strongly with the percentage of naive T cells measured by flow cytometry. Donor CMV infection status was unknown, potentially confounding age-related changes in expanded clonotypes.

The roughly 42 donors, aged about 6 to 90 years, were systemically healthy Caucasian individuals from Russia. Each donor gave 8 to 10 milliliters of peripheral blood, drawn into EDTA-treated Vacutainer tubes. Ficoll-Paque density-gradient centrifugation was used to isolate PBMCs, with at least 7 million obtained per sample. Trizol reagent was used to extract total RNA from PBMCs, with at least 5 micrograms per sample. For every donor, flow cytometry on a PBMC aliquot measured the percentage of naive CD45RAhigh/CD27high T cells. Library prep was done by 5' RACE. The instrument given in TCRdb is Illumina HiSeq 2500. A second PCR of roughly 6 to 12 cycles was run with a J-beta primer mix and a sample-barcoded 5' primer. A unique molecular identifier was introduced onto each TCR beta cDNA molecule by a template-switch 5' adaptor carrying 12 random nucleotides. Each sample yielded at least 3 million CDR3-containing paired-end reads. All of the RNA was converted into first-strand cDNA using the Mint cDNA synthesis kit, with a TRBC-specific oligonucleotide serving as the primer. Following uracil-DNA glycosylase treatment, all cDNA underwent a first 18-cycle PCR with the universal primers M1SS and BC2_uni_R. Turning to the authors' computational methods: For normalization, 1 million high-quality reads, each with a distinct molecular identifier, were randomly selected from each sample. Instead of being binned into consensus sequences, reads with shared molecular identifiers were discarded. CDR3 identification, clonotype clustering and error correction used MiTCR with a Q25 quality threshold and the strictest error-elimination algorithm. A nonparametric unseen species model using Euler transformation provided a lower-bound estimate of total TCR beta diversity. TCRdb reanalyzed the raw reads on its own, using fastp at Q25 for trimming and MiXCR for clone calling, and kept in-frame beta chains. Rows are unified per CDR3 protein, each entry keeping the most common DNA and genes. V and J calls and clone size were set by TCRdb, not the authors. The sample table lists roughly 800,000 distinct CDR3 sequences, about three fifths of them with a count of one. Approximately 21% of the sample rests with the top ten.

The germline V gene encodes CDR1 KGHSH and CDR2 LQKENI. Measured from the cysteine to the phenylalanine, the CDR3 is 11 residues long. Only CDR3 DNA remains: 33 bases, in frame from the first base. The V end loses 4 bases and the J end loses 3 bases, and a stretch of 3 bases separates them. Comment on this clonotype: This clone's antigen is unknown. Nothing much larger sits one base from this clone, and base qualities are not available.

The specimen sequenced was blood. The sequence is built from TRBV18 and TRBJ1-1; the D gene is not confidently resolved. The source of this sequence is a man younger than 45 in good health. The nucleotide sequence reads as follows: TGTGCCAGCTCACACGACACTGAAGCTTTCTTT. This sequence encodes CASSHDTEAFF.